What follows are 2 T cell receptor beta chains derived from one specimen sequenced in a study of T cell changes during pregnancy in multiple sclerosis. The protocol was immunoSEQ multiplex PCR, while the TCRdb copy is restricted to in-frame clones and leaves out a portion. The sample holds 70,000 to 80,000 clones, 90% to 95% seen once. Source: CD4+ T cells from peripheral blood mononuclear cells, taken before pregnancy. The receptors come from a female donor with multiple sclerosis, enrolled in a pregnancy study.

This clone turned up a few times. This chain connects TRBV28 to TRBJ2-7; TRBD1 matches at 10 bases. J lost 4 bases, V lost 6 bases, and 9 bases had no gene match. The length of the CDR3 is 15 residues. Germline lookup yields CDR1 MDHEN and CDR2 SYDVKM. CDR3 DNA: TGTGCCAGCAGGGGAACTCGACAGGGGGCGTACGAGCAGTACTTC. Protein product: CASRGTRQGAYEQYF.

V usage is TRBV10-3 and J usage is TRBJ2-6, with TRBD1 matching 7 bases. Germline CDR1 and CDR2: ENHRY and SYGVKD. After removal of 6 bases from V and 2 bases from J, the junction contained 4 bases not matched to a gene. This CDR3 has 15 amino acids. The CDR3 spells CAISAGQAGANVLTF. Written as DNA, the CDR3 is TGTGCCATCAGCGCCGGACAGGCTGGGGCCAACGTCCTGACTTTC.